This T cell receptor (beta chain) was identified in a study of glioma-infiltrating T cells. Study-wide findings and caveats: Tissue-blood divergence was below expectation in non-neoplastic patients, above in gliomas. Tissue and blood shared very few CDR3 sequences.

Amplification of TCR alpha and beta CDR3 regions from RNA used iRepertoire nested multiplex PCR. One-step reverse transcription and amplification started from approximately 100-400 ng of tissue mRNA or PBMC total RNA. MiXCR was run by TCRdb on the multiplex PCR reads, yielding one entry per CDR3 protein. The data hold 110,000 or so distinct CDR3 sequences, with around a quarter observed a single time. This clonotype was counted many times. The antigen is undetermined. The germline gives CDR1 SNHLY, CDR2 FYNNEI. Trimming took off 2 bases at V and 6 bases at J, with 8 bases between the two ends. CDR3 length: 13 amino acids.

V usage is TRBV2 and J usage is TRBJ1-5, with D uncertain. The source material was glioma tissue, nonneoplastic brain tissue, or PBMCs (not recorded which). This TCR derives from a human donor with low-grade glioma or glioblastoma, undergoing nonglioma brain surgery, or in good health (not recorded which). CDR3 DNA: TGTGCCAGCAGTGAAATCCTCGGTCAGCCCCAGCATTTT. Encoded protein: CASSEILGQPQHF.